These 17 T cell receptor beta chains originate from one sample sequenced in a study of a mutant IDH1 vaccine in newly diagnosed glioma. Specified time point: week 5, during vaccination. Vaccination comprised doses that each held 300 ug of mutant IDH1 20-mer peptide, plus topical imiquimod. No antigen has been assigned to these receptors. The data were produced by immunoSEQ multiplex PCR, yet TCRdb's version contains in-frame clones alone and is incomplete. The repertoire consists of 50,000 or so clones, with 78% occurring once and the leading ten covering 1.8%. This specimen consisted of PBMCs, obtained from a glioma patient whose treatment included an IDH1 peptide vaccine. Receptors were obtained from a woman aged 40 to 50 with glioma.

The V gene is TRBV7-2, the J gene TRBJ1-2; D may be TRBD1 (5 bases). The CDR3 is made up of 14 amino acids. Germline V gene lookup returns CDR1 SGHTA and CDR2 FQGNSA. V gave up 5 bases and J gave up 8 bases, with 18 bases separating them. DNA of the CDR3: TGTGCCAGCAGCCCGGGGGGGAGGGCTAGAGGCTACACCTTC. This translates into CASSPGGRARGYTF.

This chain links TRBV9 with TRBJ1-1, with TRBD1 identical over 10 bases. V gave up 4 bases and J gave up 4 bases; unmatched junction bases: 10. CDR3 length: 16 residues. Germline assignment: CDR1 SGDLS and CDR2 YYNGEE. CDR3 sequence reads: CASSLGTGEWITEAFF. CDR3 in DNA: TGTGCCAGCAGCTTAGGGACAGGGGAGTGGATCACTGAAGCTTTCTTT.

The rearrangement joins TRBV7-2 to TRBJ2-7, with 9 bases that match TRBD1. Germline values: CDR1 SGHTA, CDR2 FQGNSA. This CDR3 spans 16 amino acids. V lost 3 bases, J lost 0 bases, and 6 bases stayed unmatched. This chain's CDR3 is CASSFQDRGYSYEQYF. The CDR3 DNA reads TGTGCCAGCAGCTTCCAGGACAGGGGATACTCCTACGAGCAGTACTTC.

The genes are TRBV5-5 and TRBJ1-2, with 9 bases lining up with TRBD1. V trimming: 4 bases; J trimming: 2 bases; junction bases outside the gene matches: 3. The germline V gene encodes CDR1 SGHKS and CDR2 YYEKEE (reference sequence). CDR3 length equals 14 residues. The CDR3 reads CASSLGQGNYGYTF. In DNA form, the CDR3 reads TGTGCCAGCAGCCTTGGACAGGGGAACTATGGCTACACCTTC.

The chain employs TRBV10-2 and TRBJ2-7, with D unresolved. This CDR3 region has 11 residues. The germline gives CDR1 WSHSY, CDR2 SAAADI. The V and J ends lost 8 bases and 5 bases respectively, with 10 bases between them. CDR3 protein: CASQISNEQYF. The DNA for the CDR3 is TGCGCCAGCCAGATATCAAACGAGCAGTACTTC.

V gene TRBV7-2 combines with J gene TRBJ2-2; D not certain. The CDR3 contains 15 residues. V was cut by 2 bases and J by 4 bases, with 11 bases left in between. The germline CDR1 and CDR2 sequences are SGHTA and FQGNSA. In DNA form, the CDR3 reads TGTGCCAGCAGCTTAAGTCAACTAACCACCGGGGAGCTGTTTTTT. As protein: CASSLSQLTTGELFF.

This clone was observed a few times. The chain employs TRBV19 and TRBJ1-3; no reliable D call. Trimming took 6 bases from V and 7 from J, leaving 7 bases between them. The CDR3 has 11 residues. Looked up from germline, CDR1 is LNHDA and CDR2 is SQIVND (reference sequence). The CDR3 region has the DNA TGTGCCAGTAGAATCGGGAACACCATATATTTT. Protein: CASRIGNTIYF.

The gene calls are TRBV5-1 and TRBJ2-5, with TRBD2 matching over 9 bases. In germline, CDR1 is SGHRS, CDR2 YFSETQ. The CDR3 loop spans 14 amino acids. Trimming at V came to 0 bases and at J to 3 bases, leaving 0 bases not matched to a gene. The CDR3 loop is CASSLASGEETQYF. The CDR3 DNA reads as TGCGCCAGCAGCTTGGCTAGCGGGGAAGAGACCCAGTACTTC.

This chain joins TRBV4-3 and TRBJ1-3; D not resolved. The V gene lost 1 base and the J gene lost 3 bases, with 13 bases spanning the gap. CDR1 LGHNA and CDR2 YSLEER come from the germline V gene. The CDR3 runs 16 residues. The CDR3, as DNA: TGCGCCAGCAGCCAAGTTCCCAGCCTAGGTGGAAACACCATATATTTT. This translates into CASSQVPSLGGNTIYF.

The CDR3 sequence: CASGWDRGPGNTIYF. In DNA, the CDR3 is TGTGCCAGCGGCTGGGACAGGGGGCCTGGAAACACCATATATTTT. The V gene is TRBV2, the J gene TRBJ1-3, with 12 bases that match TRBD1. Germline V gene data show CDR1 as SNHLY and CDR2 as FYNNEI. Trimming cost V 8 bases and J 2 bases; bases outside gene matches: 4. This CDR3 has 15 amino acids.

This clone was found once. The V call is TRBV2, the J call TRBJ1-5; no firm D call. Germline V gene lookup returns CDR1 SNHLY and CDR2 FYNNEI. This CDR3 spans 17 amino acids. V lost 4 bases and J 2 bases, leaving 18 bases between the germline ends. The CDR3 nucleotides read TGTGCCAGCAGTGTAATCTCGACCGGCCGGGGCAATCAGCCCCAGCATTTT. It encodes CASSVISTGRGNQPQHF.

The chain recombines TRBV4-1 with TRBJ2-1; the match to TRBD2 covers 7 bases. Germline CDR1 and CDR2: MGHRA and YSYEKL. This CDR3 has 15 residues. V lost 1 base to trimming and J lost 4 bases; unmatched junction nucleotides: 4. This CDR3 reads CASSQGGGRYNEQFF. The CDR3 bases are TGCGCCAGCAGCCAAGGGGGGGGGAGGTACAATGAGCAGTTCTTC.

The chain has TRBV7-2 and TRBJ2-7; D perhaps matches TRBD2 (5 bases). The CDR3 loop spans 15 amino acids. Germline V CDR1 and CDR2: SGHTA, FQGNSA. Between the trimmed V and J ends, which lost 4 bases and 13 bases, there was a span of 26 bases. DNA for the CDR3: TGTGCCAGCAGCTCGACTTTGGGAGCTAGCCGAGAAAGATACTTC. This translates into CASSSTLGASRERYF.

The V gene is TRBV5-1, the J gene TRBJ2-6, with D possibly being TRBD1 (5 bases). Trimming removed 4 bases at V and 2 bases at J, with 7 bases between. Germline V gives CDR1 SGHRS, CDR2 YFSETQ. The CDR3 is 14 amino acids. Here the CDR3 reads CASSQGAGANVLTF. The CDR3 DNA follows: TGCGCCAGCAGCCAGGGTGCTGGGGCCAACGTCCTGACTTTC.

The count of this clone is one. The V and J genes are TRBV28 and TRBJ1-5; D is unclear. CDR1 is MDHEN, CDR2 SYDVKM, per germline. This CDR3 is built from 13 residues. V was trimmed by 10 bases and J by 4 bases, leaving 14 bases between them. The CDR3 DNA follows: TGTGCCACCGTGACGGACTTTAATCAGCCCCAGCATTTT. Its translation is CATVTDFNQPQHF.

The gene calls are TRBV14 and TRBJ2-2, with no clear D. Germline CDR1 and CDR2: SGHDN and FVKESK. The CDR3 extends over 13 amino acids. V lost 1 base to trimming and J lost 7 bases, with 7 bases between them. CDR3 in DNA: TGTGCCAGCAGCCAAGTTCATAGCGGGGAGCTGTTTTTT. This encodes CASSQVHSGELFF.

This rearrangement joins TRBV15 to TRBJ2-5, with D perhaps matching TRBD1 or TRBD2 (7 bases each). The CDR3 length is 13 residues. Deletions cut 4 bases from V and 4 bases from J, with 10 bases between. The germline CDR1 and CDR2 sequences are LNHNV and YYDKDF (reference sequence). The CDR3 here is CATSTGGGETQYF. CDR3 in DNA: TGTGCCACCAGCACAGGGGGGGGAGAGACCCAGTACTTC.